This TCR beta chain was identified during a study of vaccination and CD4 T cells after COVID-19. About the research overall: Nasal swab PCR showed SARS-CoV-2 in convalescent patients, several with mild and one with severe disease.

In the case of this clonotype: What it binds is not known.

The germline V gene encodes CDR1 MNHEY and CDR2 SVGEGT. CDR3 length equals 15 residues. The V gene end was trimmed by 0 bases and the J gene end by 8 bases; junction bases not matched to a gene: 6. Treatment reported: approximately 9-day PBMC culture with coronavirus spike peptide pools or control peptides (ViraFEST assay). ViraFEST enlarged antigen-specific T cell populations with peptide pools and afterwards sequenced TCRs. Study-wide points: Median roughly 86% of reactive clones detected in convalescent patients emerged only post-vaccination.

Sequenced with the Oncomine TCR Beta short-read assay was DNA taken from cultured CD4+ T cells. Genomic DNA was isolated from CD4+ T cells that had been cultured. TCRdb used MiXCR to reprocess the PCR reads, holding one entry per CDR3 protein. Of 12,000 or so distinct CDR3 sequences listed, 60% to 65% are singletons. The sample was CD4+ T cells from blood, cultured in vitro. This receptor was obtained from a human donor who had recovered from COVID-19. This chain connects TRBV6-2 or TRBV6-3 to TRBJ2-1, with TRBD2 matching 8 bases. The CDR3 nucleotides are TGTGCCAGCAGTTACTCGGCGGGAGGTGTGGATGAGCAGTTCTTC. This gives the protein CASSYSAGGVDEQFF.